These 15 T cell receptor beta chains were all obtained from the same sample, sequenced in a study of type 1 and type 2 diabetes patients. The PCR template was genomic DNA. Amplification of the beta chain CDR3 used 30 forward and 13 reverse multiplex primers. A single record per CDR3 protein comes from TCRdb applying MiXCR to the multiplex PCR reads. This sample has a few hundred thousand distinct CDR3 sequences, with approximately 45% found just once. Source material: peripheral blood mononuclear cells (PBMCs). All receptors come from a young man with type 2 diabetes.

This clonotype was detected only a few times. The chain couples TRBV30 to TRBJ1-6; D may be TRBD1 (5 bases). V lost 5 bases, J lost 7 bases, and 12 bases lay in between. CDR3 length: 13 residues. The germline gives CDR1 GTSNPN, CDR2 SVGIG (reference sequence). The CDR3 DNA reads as TGTGCCTGGGCCGGGGACTCGAATTCACCCCTCCACTTT. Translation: CAWAGDSNSPLHF. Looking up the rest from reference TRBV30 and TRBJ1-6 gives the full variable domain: SQTIHQWPATLVQPVGSPLSLECTVEGTSNPNLYWYRQAAGRGLQLLFYSVGIGQISSEVPQNLSASRPQDRQFILSSKKLLLSDSGFYLCAWAGDSNSPLHFGNGTRLTVT.

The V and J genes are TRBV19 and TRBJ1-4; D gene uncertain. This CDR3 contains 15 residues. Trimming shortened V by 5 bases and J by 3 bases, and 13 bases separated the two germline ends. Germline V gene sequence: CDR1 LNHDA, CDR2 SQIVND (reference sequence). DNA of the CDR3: TGTGCCAGTAGTCAAGGTGCAGTCCCTAATGAAAAACTGTTTTTT. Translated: CASSQGAVPNEKLFF.

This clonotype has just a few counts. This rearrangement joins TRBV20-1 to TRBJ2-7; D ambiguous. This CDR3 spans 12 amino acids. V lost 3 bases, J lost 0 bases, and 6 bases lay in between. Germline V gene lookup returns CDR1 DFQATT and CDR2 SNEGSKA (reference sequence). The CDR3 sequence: CSASRSSYEQYF. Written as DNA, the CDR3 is TGCAGTGCTAGTAGGAGCTCCTACGAGCAGTACTTC.

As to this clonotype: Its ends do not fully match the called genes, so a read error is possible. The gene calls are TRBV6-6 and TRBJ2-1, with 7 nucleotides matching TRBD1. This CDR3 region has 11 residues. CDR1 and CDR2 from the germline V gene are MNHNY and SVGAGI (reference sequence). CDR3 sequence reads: CASKEGQAMVF. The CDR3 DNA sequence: TGTGCCAGCAAAGAAGGACAGGCCATGGTCTTC.

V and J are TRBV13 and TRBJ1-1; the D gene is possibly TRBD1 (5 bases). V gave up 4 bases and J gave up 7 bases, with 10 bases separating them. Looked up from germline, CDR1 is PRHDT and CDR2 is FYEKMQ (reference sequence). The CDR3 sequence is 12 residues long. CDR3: CASSSGHREAFF. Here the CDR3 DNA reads TGTGCCAGCAGCTCAGGACACCGTGAAGCTTTCTTT.

The CDR3 DNA reads as TGTGCCAGCAGTTTATCTATTGGTGGTGGCTACACCTTC. This codes for CASSLSIGGGYTF. This sequence joins TRBV27 and TRBJ1-2, with D unclear. The CDR3 is 13 residues long. From germline, CDR1 is MNHEY and CDR2 SMNVEV (reference sequence). Trimming shortened V by 0 bases and J by 7 bases, and 9 bases separated the two germline ends.

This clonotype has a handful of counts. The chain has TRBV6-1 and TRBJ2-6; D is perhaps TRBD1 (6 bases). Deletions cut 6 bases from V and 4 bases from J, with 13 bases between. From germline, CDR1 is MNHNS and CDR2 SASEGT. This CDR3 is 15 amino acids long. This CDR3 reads CASRIQGTGANVLTF. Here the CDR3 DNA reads TGTGCCAGCAGGATACAGGGAACCGGGGCCAACGTCCTGACTTTC.

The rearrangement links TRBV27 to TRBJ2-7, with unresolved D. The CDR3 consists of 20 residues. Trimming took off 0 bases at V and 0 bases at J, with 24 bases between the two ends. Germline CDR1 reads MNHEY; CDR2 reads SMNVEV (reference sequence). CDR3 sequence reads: CASSLSRLGRSAVSSYEQYF. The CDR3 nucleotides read TGTGCCAGCAGTTTATCTCGCTTAGGGCGATCGGCCGTAAGCTCCTACGAGCAGTACTTC.

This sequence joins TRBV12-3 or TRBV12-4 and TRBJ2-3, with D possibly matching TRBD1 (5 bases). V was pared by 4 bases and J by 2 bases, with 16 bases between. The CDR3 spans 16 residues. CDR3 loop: CASSSEAGWVTDTQYF. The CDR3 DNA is TGTGCCAGCAGTTCAGAAGCAGGGTGGGTCACAGATACGCAGTATTTT.

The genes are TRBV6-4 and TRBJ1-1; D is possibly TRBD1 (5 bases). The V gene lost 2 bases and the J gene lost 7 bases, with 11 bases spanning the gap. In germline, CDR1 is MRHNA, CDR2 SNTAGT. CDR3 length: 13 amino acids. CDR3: CASSDRRGSEAFF. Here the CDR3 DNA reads TGTGCCAGCAGTGACCGCCGGGGCAGTGAAGCTTTCTTT.

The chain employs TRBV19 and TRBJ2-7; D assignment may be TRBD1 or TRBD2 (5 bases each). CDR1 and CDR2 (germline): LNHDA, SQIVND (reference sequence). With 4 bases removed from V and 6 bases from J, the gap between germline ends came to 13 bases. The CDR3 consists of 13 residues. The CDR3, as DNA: TGTGCCAGTAGTACTGAGGGGCCGGGCGAGCAGTACTTC. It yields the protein CASSTEGPGEQYF.

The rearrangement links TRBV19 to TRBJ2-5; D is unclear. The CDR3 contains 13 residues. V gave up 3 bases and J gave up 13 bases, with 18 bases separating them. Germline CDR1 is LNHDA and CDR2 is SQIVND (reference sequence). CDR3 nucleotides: TGTGCCAGTAGTATCGTCGGTGCGGATGAGCGGTACTTC. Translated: CASSIVGADERYF. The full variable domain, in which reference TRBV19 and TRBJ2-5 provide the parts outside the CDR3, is DGGITQSPKYLFRKEGQNVTLSCEQNLNHDAMYWYRQDPGQGLRLIYYSQIVNDFQKGDIAEGYSVSREKKESFPLTVTSAQKNPTAFYLCASSIVGADERYFGPGTRLLVL.

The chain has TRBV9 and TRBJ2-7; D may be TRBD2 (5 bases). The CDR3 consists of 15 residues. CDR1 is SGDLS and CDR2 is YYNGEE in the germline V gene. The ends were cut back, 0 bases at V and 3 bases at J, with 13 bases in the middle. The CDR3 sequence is CASSVDNGISYEQYF. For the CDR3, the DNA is TGTGCCAGCAGCGTAGATAACGGGATAAGCTACGAGCAGTACTTC.

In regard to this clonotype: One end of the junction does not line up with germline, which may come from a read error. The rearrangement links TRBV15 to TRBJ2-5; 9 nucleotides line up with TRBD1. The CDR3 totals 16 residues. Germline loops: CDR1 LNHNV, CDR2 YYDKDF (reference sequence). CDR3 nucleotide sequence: TGTGCCAGCAGCTTACAGACAGGGGGTCAAGAAGAGACCCAGTACTTC. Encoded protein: CASSLQTGGQEETQYF.

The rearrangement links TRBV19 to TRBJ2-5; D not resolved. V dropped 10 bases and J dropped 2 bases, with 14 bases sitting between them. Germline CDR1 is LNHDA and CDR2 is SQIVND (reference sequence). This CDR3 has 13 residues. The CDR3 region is CAILGSPQETQYF. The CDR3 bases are TGTGCCATTTTGGGGTCCCCACAAGAGACCCAGTACTTC.